The present entry profiles one T cell receptor (beta chain) with its context. Its antigen remains unidentified. These data come from a study of cytomegalovirus exposure and HLA in healthy donors. General observations from the study: Most observed TCR sequences were rare, whereas some public TCRs were detected in many donors. Under in vitro conditions, three CMV-associated chains were confirmed as specific for CMV antigens. Researchers reported in a later analysis that common viral pathogens appeared linked to several top clusters.

Germline assignment: CDR1 SQVTM and CDR2 ANQGSEA. This CDR3 region has 13 residues. V trimming: 7 bases; J trimming: 6 bases; junction bases outside the gene matches: 8. In the PCR, 60 Vbeta and 13 Jbeta primers were used. Clones were sequenced by immunoSEQ multiplex PCR, and TCRdb holds only the in-frame ones, with some missing. The table records 100,000 to 150,000 clones, 75% to 90% of them present only once. The study sampled nominally healthy donors, though unrecorded immune exposures were likely. This TCR was recovered from a woman aged 45-65 years in good health and CMV-seropositive. The genes are TRBV29-1 and TRBJ2-2, with 7 positions matching TRBD1. The sample taken for sequencing was PBMCs. CDR3 sequence: CSALQGLAGELFF. In DNA, the CDR3 is TGCAGCGCGCTACAGGGGCTCGCCGGGGAGCTGTTTTTT.